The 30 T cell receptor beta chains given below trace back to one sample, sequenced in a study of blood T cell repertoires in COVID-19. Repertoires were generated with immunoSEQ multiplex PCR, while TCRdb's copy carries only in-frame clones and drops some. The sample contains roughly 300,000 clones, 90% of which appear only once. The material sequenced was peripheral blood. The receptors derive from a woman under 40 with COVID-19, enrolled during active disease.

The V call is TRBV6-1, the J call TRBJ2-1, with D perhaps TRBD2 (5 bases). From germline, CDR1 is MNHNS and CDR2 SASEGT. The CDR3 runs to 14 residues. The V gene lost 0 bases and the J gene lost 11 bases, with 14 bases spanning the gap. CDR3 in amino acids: CASSEAAESGKQFF. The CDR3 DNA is TGTGCCAGCAGTGAAGCGGCAGAAAGCGGCAAGCAGTTCTTC.

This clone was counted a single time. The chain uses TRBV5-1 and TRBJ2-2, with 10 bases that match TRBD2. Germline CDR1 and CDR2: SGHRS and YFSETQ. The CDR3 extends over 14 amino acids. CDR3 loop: CASNLAGAPGELFF. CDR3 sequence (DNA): TGCGCTTCCAATCTAGCGGGAGCCCCCGGGGAGCTGTTTTTT.

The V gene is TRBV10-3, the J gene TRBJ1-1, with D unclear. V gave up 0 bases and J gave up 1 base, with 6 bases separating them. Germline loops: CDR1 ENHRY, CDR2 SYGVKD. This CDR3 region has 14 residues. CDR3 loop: CAISESNKNTEAFF. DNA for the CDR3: TGTGCCATCAGTGAGTCTAACAAGAACACTGAAGCTTTCTTT.

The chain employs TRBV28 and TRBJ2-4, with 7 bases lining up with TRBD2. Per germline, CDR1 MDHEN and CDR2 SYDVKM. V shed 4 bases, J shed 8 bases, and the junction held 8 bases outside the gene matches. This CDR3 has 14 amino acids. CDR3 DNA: TGTGCCAGCAGTTCTGAAGGTGCGGGGGACATTCAGTACTTC. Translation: CASSSEGAGDIQYF.

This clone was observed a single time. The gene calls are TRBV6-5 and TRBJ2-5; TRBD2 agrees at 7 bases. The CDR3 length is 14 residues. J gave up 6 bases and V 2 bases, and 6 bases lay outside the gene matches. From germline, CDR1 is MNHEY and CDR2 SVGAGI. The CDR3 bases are TGTGCCAGCAGTTACGGCGGGAGTTTTAAGACCCAGTACTTC. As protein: CASSYGGSFKTQYF.

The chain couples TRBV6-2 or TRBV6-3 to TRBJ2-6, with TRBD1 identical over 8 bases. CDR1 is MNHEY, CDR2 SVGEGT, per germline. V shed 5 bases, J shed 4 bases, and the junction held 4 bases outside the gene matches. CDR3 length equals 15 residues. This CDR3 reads CASSGQGSGANVLTF. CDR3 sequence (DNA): TGTGCCAGCAGTGGACAGGGTTCCGGGGCCAACGTCCTGACTTTC.

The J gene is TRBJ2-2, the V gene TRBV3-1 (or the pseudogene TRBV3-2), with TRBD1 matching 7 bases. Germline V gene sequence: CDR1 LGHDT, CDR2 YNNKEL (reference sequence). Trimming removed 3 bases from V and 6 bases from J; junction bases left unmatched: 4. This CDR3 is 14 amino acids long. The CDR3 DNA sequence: TGTGCCAGCAGCCACTCGACAGGGTCCGGGGAGCTGTTTTTT. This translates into CASSHSTGSGELFF.

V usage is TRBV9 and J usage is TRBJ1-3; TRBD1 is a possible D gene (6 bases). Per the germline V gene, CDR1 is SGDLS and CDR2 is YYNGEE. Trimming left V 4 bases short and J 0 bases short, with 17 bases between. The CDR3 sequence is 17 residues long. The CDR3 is CASSMRRTASSGNTIYF. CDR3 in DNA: TGTGCCAGCAGCATGAGGCGGACAGCATCCTCTGGAAACACCATATATTTT. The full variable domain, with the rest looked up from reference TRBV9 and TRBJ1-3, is DSGVTQTPKHLITATGQRVTLRCSPRSGDLSVYWYQQSLDQGLQFLIQYYNGEERAKGNILERFSAQQFPDLHSELNLSSLELGDSALYFCASSMRRTASSGNTIYFGEGSWLTVV.

CDR3 in DNA: TGTGCCAGCAGTTTGGGGAGCACTAGCGGGAGCTTGAGGACCGCTCGGGAGCAGTACTTC. Amino acid sequence: CASSLGSTSGSLRTAREQYF. The rearrangement uses TRBV27 and TRBJ2-7; TRBD2 agrees at 11 bases. J was trimmed by 7 bases and V by 3 bases; bases with no gene match: 23. CDR1 MNHEY and CDR2 SMNVEV come from the germline V gene (reference sequence). CDR3 length: 20 amino acids.

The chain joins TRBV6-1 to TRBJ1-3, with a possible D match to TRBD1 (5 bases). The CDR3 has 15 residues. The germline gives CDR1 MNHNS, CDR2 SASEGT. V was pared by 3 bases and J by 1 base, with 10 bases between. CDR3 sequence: CASSDRARSGNTIYF. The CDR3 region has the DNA TGTGCCAGCAGTGACAGGGCACGTTCTGGAAACACCATATATTTT.

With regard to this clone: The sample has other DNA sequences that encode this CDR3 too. The CDR3 DNA sequence: TGCGCCAGCAGCCCCAGGGGCAACACTGAAGCTTTCTTT. Translated: CASSPRGNTEAFF. The V call is TRBV4-1, the J call TRBJ1-1; tentatively, D is TRBD1 (6 bases). Per germline, CDR1 MGHRA and CDR2 YSYEKL. V was trimmed by 4 bases and J by 2 bases, leaving 8 bases between them. The CDR3 totals 13 residues.

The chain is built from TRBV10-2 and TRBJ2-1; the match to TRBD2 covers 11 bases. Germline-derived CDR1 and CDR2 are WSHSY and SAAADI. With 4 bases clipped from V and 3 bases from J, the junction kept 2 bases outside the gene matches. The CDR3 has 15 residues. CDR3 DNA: TGCGCCAGCAGTGTCGGGACTAGCGGCTACAATGAGCAGTTCTTC. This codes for CASSVGTSGYNEQFF.

The CDR3: CASSSRTSAYNEQFF. DNA for the CDR3: TGTGCCAGCAGCTCACGGACTAGCGCTTACAATGAGCAGTTCTTC. The V and J genes are TRBV7-3 and TRBJ2-1; 9 bases agree with TRBD2. Germline V lookup: CDR1 SGHTA, CDR2 FQGTGA. CDR3 length equals 15 residues. V shed 4 bases, J shed 4 bases, and the junction held 5 bases outside the gene matches.

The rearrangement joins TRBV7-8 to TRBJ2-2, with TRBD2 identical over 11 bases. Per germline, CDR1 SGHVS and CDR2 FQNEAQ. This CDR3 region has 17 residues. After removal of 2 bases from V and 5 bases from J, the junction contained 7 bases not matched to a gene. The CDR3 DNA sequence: TGTGCCAGCAGCTTAACTACTAGCGGGGGCTTTACCGGGGAGCTGTTTTTT. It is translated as CASSLTTSGGFTGELFF.

The CDR3 bases are TGTGCCAGCACCGAAAGAATAGGACAGAAGGAGTTCTTC. This translates into CASTERIGQKEFF. This chain links TRBV2 with TRBJ2-1, with D perhaps matching TRBD1 (6 bases). The CDR3 contains 13 residues. Germline V gene data show CDR1 as SNHLY and CDR2 as FYNNEI. Trimming stripped 7 bases from V and 14 bases from J, with 21 bases between.

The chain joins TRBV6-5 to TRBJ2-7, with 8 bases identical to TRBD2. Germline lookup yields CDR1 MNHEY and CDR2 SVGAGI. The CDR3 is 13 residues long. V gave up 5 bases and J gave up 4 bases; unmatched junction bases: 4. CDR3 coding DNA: TGTGCCAGCAGTCGAGGGACTAGTTACGAGCAGTACTTC. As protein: CASSRGTSYEQYF.

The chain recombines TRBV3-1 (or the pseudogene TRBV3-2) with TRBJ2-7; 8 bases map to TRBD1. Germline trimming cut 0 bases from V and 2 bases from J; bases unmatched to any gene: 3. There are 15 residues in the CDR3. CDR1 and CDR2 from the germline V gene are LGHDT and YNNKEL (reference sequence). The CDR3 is CASSQDPDRAYEQYF. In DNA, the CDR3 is TGTGCCAGCAGCCAAGATCCGGACAGGGCCTACGAGCAGTACTTC.

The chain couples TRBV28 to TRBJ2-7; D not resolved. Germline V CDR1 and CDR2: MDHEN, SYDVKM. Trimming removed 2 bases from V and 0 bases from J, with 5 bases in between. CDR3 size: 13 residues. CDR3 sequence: CASSLLGSYEQYF. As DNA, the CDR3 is TGTGCCAGCAGTTTACTCGGCTCCTACGAGCAGTACTTC.

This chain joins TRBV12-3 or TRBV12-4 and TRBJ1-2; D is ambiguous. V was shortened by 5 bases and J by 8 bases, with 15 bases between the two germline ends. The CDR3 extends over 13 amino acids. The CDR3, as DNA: TGTGCCAGCAGTCCACGACGGGGTACGGGCTACACCTTC. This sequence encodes CASSPRRGTGYTF.

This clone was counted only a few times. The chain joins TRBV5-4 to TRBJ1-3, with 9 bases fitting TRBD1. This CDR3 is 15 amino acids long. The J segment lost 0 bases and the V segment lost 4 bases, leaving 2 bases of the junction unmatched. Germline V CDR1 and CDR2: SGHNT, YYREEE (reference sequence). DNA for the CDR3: TGTGCCAGCAGCCAGGACAGGGGCTCTGGAAACACCATATATTTT. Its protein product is CASSQDRGSGNTIYF.

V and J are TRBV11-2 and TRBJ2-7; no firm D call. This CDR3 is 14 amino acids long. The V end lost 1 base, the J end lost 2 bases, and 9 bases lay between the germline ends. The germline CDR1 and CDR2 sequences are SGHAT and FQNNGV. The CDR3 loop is CASSLAVTPYEQYF. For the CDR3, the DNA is TGTGCCAGCAGCTTAGCCGTGACACCCTACGAGCAGTACTTC. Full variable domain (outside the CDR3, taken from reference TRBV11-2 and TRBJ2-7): EAGVAQSPRYKIIEKRQSVAFWCNPISGHATLYWYQQILGQGPKLLIQFQNNGVVDDSQLPKDRFSAERLKGVDSTLKIQPAKLEDSAVYLCASSLAVTPYEQYFGPGTRLTVT.

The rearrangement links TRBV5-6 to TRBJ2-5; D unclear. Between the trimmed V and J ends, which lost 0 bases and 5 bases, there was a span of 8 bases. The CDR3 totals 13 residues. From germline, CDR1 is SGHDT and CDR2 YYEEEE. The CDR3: CASSLGGWETQYF. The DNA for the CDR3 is TGTGCCAGCAGCTTGGGAGGCTGGGAGACCCAGTACTTC.

The CDR3 is CASSRGRHQYEQYF. The DNA of the CDR3 is TGTGCCAGCTCACGAGGGAGACACCAATACGAGCAGTACTTC. The rearrangement links TRBV18 to TRBJ2-7, with D perhaps TRBD2 (5 bases). V was cut by 4 bases and J by 4 bases, with 14 bases left in between. Germline V lookup: CDR1 KGHSH, CDR2 LQKENI. This CDR3 has 14 amino acids.

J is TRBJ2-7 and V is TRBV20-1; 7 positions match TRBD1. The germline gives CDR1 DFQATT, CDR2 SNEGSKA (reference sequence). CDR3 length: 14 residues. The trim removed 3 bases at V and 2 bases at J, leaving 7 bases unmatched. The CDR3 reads CSASAPDRAYEQYF. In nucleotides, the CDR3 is TGCAGTGCTAGTGCGCCAGACAGGGCCTACGAGCAGTACTTC.

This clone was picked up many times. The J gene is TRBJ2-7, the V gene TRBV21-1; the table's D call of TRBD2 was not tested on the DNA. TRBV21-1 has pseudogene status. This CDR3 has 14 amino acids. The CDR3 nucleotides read TGTGCCACCAGATTCCTACTAACCCCTGGCGAGCAGTACTTC. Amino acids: CATRFLLTPGEQYF.

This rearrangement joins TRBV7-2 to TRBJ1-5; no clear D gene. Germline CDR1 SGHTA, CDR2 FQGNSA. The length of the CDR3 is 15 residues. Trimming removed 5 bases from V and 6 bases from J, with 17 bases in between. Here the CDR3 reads CASSPGSQSLQPQHF. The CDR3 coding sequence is TGTGCCAGCAGCCCGGGATCCCAGTCCCTTCAGCCCCAGCATTTT.

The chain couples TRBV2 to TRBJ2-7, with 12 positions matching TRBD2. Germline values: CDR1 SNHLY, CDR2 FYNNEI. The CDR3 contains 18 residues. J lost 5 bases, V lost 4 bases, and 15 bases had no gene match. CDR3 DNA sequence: TGTGCCAGCAGTGGTCCGCTAGCGGGAGGGGGAGATCAAAACGAGCAGTACTTC. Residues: CASSGPLAGGGDQNEQYF.

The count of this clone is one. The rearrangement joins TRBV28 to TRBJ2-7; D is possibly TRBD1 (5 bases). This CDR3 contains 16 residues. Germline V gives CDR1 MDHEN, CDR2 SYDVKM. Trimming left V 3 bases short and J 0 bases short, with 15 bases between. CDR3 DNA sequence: TGTGCCAGCAGTTTTTCGGCAGGGAAAAGCTCCTACGAGCAGTACTTC. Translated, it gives CASSFSAGKSSYEQYF.

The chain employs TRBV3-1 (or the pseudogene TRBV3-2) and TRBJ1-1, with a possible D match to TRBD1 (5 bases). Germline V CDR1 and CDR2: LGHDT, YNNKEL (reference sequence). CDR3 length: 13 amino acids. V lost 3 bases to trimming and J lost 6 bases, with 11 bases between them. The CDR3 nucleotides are TGTGCCAGCAGCCAGGGCGGGGCCTCTGAAGCTTTCTTT. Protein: CASSQGGASEAFF.

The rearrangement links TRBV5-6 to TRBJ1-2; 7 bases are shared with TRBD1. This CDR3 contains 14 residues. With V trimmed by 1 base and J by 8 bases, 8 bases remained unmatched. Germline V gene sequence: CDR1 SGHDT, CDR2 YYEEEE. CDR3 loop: CASSLSRQGGGYTF. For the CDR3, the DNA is TGTGCCAGCAGCTTGAGTCGACAGGGCGGCGGCTACACCTTC.